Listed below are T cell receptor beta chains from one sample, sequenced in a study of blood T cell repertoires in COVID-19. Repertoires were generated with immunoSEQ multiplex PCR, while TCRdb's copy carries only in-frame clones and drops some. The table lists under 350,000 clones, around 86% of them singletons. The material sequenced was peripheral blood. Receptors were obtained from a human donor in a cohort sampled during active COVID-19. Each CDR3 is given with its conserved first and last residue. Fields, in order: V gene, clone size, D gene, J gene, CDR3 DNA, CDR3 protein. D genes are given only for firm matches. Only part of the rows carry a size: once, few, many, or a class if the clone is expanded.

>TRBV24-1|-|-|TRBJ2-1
TGTGCCACCAGTGATTTATGGGGCGATGAGCAGTTCTTC
CATSDLWGDEQFF
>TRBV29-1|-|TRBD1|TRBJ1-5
TGCAGCGCCCGGACAGGGGGTCAGCCCCAGCATTTT
CSARTGGQPQHF
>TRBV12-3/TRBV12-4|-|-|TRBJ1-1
TGTGCCAGCAGTGGGAGCTCGAACACTGAAGCTTTCTTT
CASSGSSNTEAFF
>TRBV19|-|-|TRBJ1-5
TGTGCCAGTAGTTCGGACAGAAACACCTATAGCAATCAGCCCCAGCATTTT
CASSSDRNTYSNQPQHF
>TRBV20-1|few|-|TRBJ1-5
TGCAGTGCTCGTGGGACTACTACTACCTCTCAGCATTTT
CSARGTTTTSQHF
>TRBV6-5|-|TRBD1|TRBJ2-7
TGTGCCAGCAGTTACACCGGACAGGCGGGTTTGTACGAGCAGTACTTC
CASSYTGQAGLYEQYF
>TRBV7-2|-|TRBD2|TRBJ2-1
TGTGCCAGCATCAACGCTTACTCTAGCGGGAGCCATGAGCAGTTCTTC
CASINAYSSGSHEQFF
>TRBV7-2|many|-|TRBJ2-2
TGTGCCAGCGCCCGAAGCAGGGGAGCGGCCGGGGAGCTGTTTTTT
CASARSRGAAGELFF
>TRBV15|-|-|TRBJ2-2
TGTGCCACCAGCAGAGATCGAGTTGGGGAGCTGTTTTTT
CATSRDRVGELFF
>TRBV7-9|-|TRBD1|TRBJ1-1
TGTGCCAGCAGCGCCCGACAGGGGCAGAACACTGAAGCTTTCTTT
CASSARQGQNTEAFF
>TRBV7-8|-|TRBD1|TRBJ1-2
TGTGCCAGCGGAGGGGGCAGTGGCTATGGCTACACCTTC
CASGGGSGYGYTF
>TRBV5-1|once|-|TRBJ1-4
TGCGCCAGCAGCTTGGGACACGGCGAAAAACTGTTTTTT
CASSLGHGEKLFF
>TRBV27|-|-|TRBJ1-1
TGTGCCAGCATTGCTACAGTGAACACTGAAGCTTTCTTT
CASIATVNTEAFF
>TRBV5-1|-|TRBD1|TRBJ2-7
TGCGCCAGCAGCTTGATGACGGGACAGCCCTCCTACGAGCAGTACTTC
CASSLMTGQPSYEQYF
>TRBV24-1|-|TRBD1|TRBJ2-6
TGTGCCACCAGTGACCCGACAGGGGCCTCCTCTGGGGCCAACGTCCTGACTTTC
CATSDPTGASSGANVLTF
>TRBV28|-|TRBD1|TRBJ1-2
TGTGCCACCCAGGGACAGCTACATTGGGGCTACACCTTC
CATQGQLHWGYTF
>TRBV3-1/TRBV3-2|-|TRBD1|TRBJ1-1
TGTGCCAGCAGCCAATTGACAGGGGAAGCTTTCTTT
CASSQLTGEAFF
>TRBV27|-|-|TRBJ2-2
TGTGCCAGCAGTTTGAGGAGTCAAAACACCGGGGAGCTGTTTTTT
CASSLRSQNTGELFF
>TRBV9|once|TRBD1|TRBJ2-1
TGTGCCAGCAGCGTGACAGGGGGCAATGAGCAGTTCTTC
CASSVTGGNEQFF
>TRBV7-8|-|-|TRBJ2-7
TGTGCCAGCAGCCGGGACTTTACGGGGGAGCAGTACTTC
CASSRDFTGEQYF
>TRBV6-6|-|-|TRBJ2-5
TGTGCCAGTGGACATGTCAAAGAGACCCAGTACTTC
CASGHVKETQYF
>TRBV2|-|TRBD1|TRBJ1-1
TGTGCCAGTAACAGGGGGTTGAACACTGAAGCTTTCTTT
CASNRGLNTEAFF
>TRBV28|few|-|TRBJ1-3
TGTGCCAGCAGTTTATTGGGGGCAGCTGGAAACACCATATATTTT
CASSLLGAAGNTIYF
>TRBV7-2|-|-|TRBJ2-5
TGTGCCAGCAGCCGCAATTCAGGGGAGACCCAGTACTTC
CASSRNSGETQYF
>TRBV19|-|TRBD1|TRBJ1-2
TGTGCCAGTACCGACGACAGGGGATCATATGGCTACACCTTC
CASTDDRGSYGYTF
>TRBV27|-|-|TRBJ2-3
TGTGCCAGCTACTCTCCCCCACCCGCAGATACGCAGTATTTT
CASYSPPPADTQYF
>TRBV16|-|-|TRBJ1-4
TGTGCCAGCAGCCAATGGCAGGGTAATGAAAAACTGTTTTTT
CASSQWQGNEKLFF
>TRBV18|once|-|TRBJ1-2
TGTGCCAGCTCACCGACAGCGAGCCCCGTCGGCTACACCTTC
CASSPTASPVGYTF
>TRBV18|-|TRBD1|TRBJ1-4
TGTGCCAGCTCACGAGCGGGACAGGATAATGAAAAACTGTTTTTT
CASSRAGQDNEKLFF
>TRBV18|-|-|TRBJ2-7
TGTGCCAGCTCACCAGGAGTTTTGTTTTACGAGCAGTACTTC
CASSPGVLFYEQYF
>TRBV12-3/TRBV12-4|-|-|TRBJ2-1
TGTGCCAGCAGTTCCTCCCTCTATGAGCAGTTCTTC
CASSSSLYEQFF
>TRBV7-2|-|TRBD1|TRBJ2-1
TGTGCCAGCAGCTCGGACAGGGTTTACAATGAGCAGTTCTTC
CASSSDRVYNEQFF
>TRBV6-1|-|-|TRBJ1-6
TGTGCCAGCAGTGACACCCGGAGCTCCTATAATTCACCCCTCCACTTT
CASSDTRSSYNSPLHF
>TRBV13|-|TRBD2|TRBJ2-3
TGCGCCAGCAGTCCTCCACCCAAACTAGCGGGATTCACAGATACGCAGTATTTT
CASSPPPKLAGFTDTQYF
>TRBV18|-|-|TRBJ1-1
TGTGCCAGCTCACCACTGCAGGAGTGGGAGAAAACTGAAGCTTTCTTT
CASSPLQEWEKTEAFF
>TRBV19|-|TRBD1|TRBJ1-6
TGTGCCAGTAGCACCTCCGGGACAGGGGGTAATTCACCCCTCCACTTT
CASSTSGTGGNSPLHF
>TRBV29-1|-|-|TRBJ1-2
TGCAGCGTTGATATGCAGGCCTATGGCTACACCTTC
CSVDMQAYGYTF
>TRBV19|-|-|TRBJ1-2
TGTGCCAGTAGTATAGGTAACAAACTAAAATCCGGGTTCCTAAACTATGGCTACACCTTC
CASSIGNKLKSGFLNYGYTF
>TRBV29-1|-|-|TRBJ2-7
TGCAGCGTTATGGCAGGCTCGACCTACGAGCAGTACTTC
CSVMAGSTYEQYF
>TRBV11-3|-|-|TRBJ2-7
TGTGCCAGCAGCTTAGGCGGGGAGGACTACGAGCAGTACTTC
CASSLGGEDYEQYF
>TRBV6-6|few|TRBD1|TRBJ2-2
TGTGCCAGCAGTGACAGACAGGGCCTAGCCGGGGAGCTGTTTTTT
CASSDRQGLAGELFF
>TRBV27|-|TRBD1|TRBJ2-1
TGTGCCAGCAGGGCCGGGACAGGGTCTTACAATGAGCAGTTCTTC
CASRAGTGSYNEQFF
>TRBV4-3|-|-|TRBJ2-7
TGCGCCAGCAGCCAAGATCTCGGCAGCGGGTACGAGCAGTACTTC
CASSQDLGSGYEQYF
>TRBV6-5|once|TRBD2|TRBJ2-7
TGTGCCAGCAGACCGGGACTAGCGGGCGAGCAGTACTTC
CASRPGLAGEQYF
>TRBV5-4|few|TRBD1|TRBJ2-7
TGTGCCAGCAGCCAACAGGGGTCCTACGAGCAGTACTTC
CASSQQGSYEQYF
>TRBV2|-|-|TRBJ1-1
TGTGCCAGCTCCTCCGAATCGCCTTCGGGCACTGAAGCTTTCTTT
CASSSESPSGTEAFF
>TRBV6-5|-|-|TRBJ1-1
TGTGCCAGCACCTATCTGGGGCTGGACACTGAAGCTTTCTTT
CASTYLGLDTEAFF
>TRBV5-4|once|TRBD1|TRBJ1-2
TGTGCCAGCAGCCCAGAACAGGGGAGCTATGGCTACACCTTC
CASSPEQGSYGYTF